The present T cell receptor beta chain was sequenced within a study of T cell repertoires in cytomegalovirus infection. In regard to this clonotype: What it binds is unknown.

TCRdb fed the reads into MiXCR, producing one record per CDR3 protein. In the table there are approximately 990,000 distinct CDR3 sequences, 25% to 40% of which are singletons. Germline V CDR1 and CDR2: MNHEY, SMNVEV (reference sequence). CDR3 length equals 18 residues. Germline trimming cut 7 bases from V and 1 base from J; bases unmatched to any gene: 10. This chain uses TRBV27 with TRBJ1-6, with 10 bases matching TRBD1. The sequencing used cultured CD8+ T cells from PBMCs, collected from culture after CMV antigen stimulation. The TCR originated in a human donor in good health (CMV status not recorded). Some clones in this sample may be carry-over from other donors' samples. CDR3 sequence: CASTVGPGQGSYNSPLHF. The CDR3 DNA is TGTGCCAGCACCGTCGGACCGGGACAGGGGTCCTATAATTCACCCCTCCACTTT.